This entry lists 17 T cell receptor beta chains sequenced from one sample in a study of blood T cell repertoires in COVID-19. Profiled with immunoSEQ multiplex PCR; TCRdb holds only in-frame clones, not every one. The sample yields 80,000 to 95,000 clones, around 87% seen once. The sample taken for sequencing was peripheral blood. Receptors originate from a human donor in a cohort sampled during active COVID-19.

The rearrangement uses TRBV19 and TRBJ2-5; 8 positions match TRBD2. The junction had 4 bases not matched to a gene; V was cut back by 5 bases and J by 5 bases. CDR1 and CDR2 from the germline V gene are LNHDA and SQIVND (reference sequence). The length of the CDR3 is 13 residues. CDR3 in amino acids: CASSRGGRETQYF. The CDR3 DNA reads TGTGCCAGTAGTCGGGGGGGCCGGGAGACCCAGTACTTC.

The rearrangement uses TRBV5-1 and TRBJ2-7; 13 nucleotides agree with TRBD2. Germline CDR1 and CDR2: SGHRS and YFSETQ. The CDR3 totals 16 residues. With V trimmed by 4 bases and J by 2 bases, 6 bases remained unmatched. The CDR3 region is CASSRTSGGTAYEQYF. In DNA form, the CDR3 reads TGCGCCAGCAGCCGGACTAGCGGGGGAACCGCCTACGAGCAGTACTTC.

J is TRBJ1-2 and V is TRBV5-1; 9 bases line up with TRBD1. The CDR3 runs to 14 residues. Germline-derived CDR1 and CDR2 are SGHRS and YFSETQ. After removal of 4 bases from V and 2 bases from J, the junction contained 3 bases not matched to a gene. Here the CDR3 reads CASSPGQGNYGYTF. The CDR3 bases are TGCGCCAGCAGCCCGGGACAGGGAAACTATGGCTACACCTTC. The variable domain in full, completed from reference TRBV5-1 and TRBJ1-2, reads KAGVTQTPRYLIKTRGQQVTLSCSPISGHRSVSWYQQTPGQGLQFLFEYFSETQRNKGNFPGRFSGRQFSNSRSEMNVSTLELGDSALYLCASSPGQGNYGYTFGSGTRLTVV.

The chain carries TRBV6-5 and TRBJ1-4; D is ambiguous. V was cut by 8 bases and J by 2 bases, with 9 bases left in between. Germline-derived CDR1 and CDR2 are MNHEY and SVGAGI. The CDR3 consists of 13 residues. CDR3 nucleotides: TGTGCCAGCCGCAGGAGGACTAATGAAAAACTGTTTTTT. Translating it yields CASRRRTNEKLFF.

This clone was seen just once. CDR3 coding DNA: TGTGCCAGCAGTGGGACTAGCGGGGGGAGGGCCAAAAACATTCAGTACTTC. Translated: CASSGTSGGRAKNIQYF. The chain employs TRBV3-1 (or the pseudogene TRBV3-2) and TRBJ2-4; 15 bases are shared with TRBD2. This CDR3 is built from 17 residues. V trimming: 6 bases; J trimming: 1 base; junction bases outside the gene matches: 4. Per germline, CDR1 LGHDT and CDR2 YNNKEL (reference sequence).

V usage is TRBV12-1 and J usage is TRBJ2-5; the table gives TRBD2 as D, unverified against the DNA. TRBV12-1 is a recognized pseudogene. The length of the CDR3 is 20 residues. The CDR3 DNA sequence: TGTGCCAGCAGCCGTCGGACTAGCGGGGCTGTGTGGGGGGCGAGAGAGACCCAGTACTTC. Its protein is CASSRRTSGAVWGARETQYF.

Comment on this clone: A junction end diverges from the germline sequence, so it may reflect a read error. V gene TRBV6-1 combines with J gene TRBJ2-7, with TRBD1 identical over 8 bases. This CDR3 region has 15 residues. CDR1 MNHNS and CDR2 SASEGT come from the germline V gene. The CDR3 DNA reads TGTGCCGGCAGTGAAGGACAGGGTTTCTCCTACGAGCAGTACTTC. The encoded protein is CAGSEGQGFSYEQYF.

The chain couples TRBV9 to TRBJ1-5; no clear D gene. Germline-derived CDR1 and CDR2 are SGDLS and YYNGEE. This CDR3 is built from 14 residues. V dropped 0 bases and J dropped 0 bases, with 4 bases sitting between them. CDR3 nucleotides: TGTGCCAGCAGCGTAGGAGATAGCAATCAGCCCCAGCATTTT. Translating gives CASSVGDSNQPQHF.

The V call is TRBV5-1, the J call TRBJ2-3; 7 nucleotides match TRBD2. Trimming removed 0 bases from V and 2 bases from J; junction bases left unmatched: 9. Germline V gene lookup returns CDR1 SGHRS and CDR2 YFSETQ. The CDR3 runs to 17 residues. CDR3 residues: CASSLVVAGDLTDTQYF. The CDR3 nucleotides read TGCGCCAGCAGCTTGGTGGTTGCGGGGGACCTCACAGATACGCAGTATTTT.

The chain employs TRBV18 and TRBJ1-1, with TRBD1 matching over 7 bases. This CDR3 contains 15 residues. V lost 5 bases to trimming and J lost 0 bases; unmatched junction nucleotides: 6. The V gene's germline CDR1 is KGHSH and CDR2 LQKENI. The CDR3 DNA sequence: TGTGCCAGCTCAACGAAAGGGGGCGTGAACACTGAAGCTTTCTTT. As protein: CASSTKGGVNTEAFF.

The genes are TRBV28 and TRBJ1-3; D may be TRBD1 (5 bases). CDR3 length equals 15 residues. V dropped 2 bases and J dropped 2 bases, with 10 bases sitting between them. CDR1 MDHEN and CDR2 SYDVKM come from the germline V gene. The CDR3 reads CASSLMDIPGNTIYF. CDR3 DNA: TGTGCCAGCAGTTTAATGGACATCCCTGGAAACACCATATATTTT.

The rearrangement joins TRBV4-1 to TRBJ1-2, with D possibly being TRBD1 (6 bases). Germline V lookup: CDR1 MGHRA, CDR2 YSYEKL. V lost 1 base and J lost 2, with 11 bases in between. This CDR3 has 15 residues. The CDR3 nucleotides read TGCGCCAGCAGCCAAGGACCCGGGACAAACTATGGCTACACCTTC. Protein: CASSQGPGTNYGYTF.

V gene TRBV28 combines with J gene TRBJ2-2; TRBD1 agrees at 10 bases. Germline V gene lookup returns CDR1 MDHEN and CDR2 SYDVKM. The CDR3 sequence is 16 residues long. With V trimmed by 5 bases and J by 5 bases, 8 bases remained unmatched. The CDR3 loop is CASSIGTGVRTGELFF. CDR3 bases: TGTGCCAGCAGTATAGGGACAGGGGTTCGAACCGGGGAGCTGTTTTTT.

The chain links TRBV29-1 to TRBJ1-5; D is ambiguous. The CDR3 is 13 residues long. Per germline, CDR1 SQVTM and CDR2 ANQGSEA. V was shortened by 1 base and J by 4 bases, with 8 bases between the two germline ends. CDR3 DNA sequence: TGCAGCGTTGAAGCGGGGATGAATCAGCCCCAGCATTTT. Its translation: CSVEAGMNQPQHF.

The rearrangement uses TRBV30 and TRBJ2-7, with 7 bases identical to TRBD2. The germline gives CDR1 GTSNPN, CDR2 SVGIG (reference sequence). This CDR3 is 14 amino acids long. V gave up 1 base and J gave up 2 bases; unmatched junction bases: 5. CDR3 protein: CAWSAGLVPYEQYF. The CDR3, as DNA: TGTGCCTGGAGTGCCGGACTAGTACCCTACGAGCAGTACTTC.

V and J are TRBV5-6 and TRBJ1-2, with D possibly being TRBD1 (6 bases). The CDR3 length is 15 residues. From germline, CDR1 is SGHDT and CDR2 YYEEEE. V lost 4 bases, J lost 1 base, and 14 bases lay in between. The CDR3 is CASSRGTNYNYGYTF. DNA for the CDR3: TGTGCCAGCAGCCGTGGGACAAATTATAACTATGGCTACACCTTC.

V is TRBV9 and J is TRBJ2-1; 9 bases agree with TRBD2. Germline CDR1 reads SGDLS; CDR2 reads YYNGEE. V shed 2 bases and J 0 bases; nucleotides not matched to a gene: 9. CDR3 length: 18 amino acids. The CDR3 DNA sequence: TGTGCCAGCAGCGTGATTAGCGGGGGACCTAACTCCTACAATGAGCAGTTCTTC. Protein sequence: CASSVISGGPNSYNEQFF.